These 12 T cell receptor beta chains were sequenced from one sample in a study of T cell responses to AZD1222 COVID-19 vaccine. Method: immunoSEQ multiplex PCR; TCRdb's copy keeps in-frame clones and lacks some. The repertoire holds more than 110,000 clones, with approximately 90% as singletons. Sequences were derived from peripheral blood, sampled on day 0 of AZD1222 vaccination. The receptor set was obtained from an adult in good health.

This clone was observed once. This chain joins TRBV6-4 and TRBJ1-2, with TRBD1 as a possible D gene (5 bases). This CDR3 contains 13 residues. Trimming stripped 8 bases from V and 1 base from J, with 11 bases between. Germline CDR1 is MRHNA and CDR2 is SNTAGT. The DNA for the CDR3 is TGTGCCAGCCTGGGGCGAATTAACTATGGCTACACCTTC. Its translation is CASLGRINYGYTF.

The chain has TRBV2 and TRBJ1-4; 8 bases map to TRBD1. Germline V gives CDR1 SNHLY, CDR2 FYNNEI. The CDR3 sequence is 14 residues long. V was clipped by 4 bases and J by 5 bases; unmatched bases: 3. The DNA of the CDR3 is TGTGCCAGCAGTGTCGACAGGGGCAATGAAAAACTGTTTTTT. It translates to CASSVDRGNEKLFF.

This chain's CDR3 is CASSPLPIIEAFF. The CDR3 region has the DNA TGTGCCAGCTCCCCCCTACCGATTATTGAAGCTTTCTTT. V is TRBV6-5 and J is TRBJ1-1; no clear D gene. V was shortened by 8 bases and J by 7 bases, with 17 bases between the two germline ends. Germline CDR1 is MNHEY and CDR2 is SVGAGI. This CDR3 is 13 amino acids long.

This chain uses TRBV9 with TRBJ1-1; 9 bases match TRBD1. The CDR3 is made up of 14 amino acids. CDR1 SGDLS and CDR2 YYNGEE come from the germline V gene. With V trimmed by 4 bases and J by 2 bases, 3 bases remained unmatched. The CDR3 DNA follows: TGTGCCAGCAGCCTTACAGGGGGCAACACTGAAGCTTTCTTT. Translation gives CASSLTGGNTEAFF. The whole variable domain, filled in from reference TRBV9 and TRBJ1-1, reads DSGVTQTPKHLITATGQRVTLRCSPRSGDLSVYWYQQSLDQGLQFLIQYYNGEERAKGNILERFSAQQFPDLHSELNLSSLELGDSALYFCASSLTGGNTEAFFGQGTRLTVV.

The chain joins TRBV6-1 to TRBJ1-4, with D possibly matching TRBD1 (6 bases). CDR3 length: 15 residues. Germline CDR1 is MNHNS and CDR2 is SASEGT. Trimming stripped 1 base from V and 3 bases from J, with 9 bases between. The CDR3 bases are TGTGCCAGCAGTGAAGGAGGGACACCTAATGAAAAACTGTTTTTT. This translates into CASSEGGTPNEKLFF.

The sample holds a few counts of this clone. The J gene is TRBJ2-3, the V gene TRBV6-4; D is perhaps TRBD2 (6 bases). V was trimmed by 4 bases and J by 4 bases, leaving 9 bases between them. The CDR3 covers 13 residues. Germline lookup yields CDR1 MRHNA and CDR2 SNTAGT. In nucleotides, the CDR3 is TGTGCCAGCAGTGCGGGAGATCCAGATACGCAGTATTTT. This gives the protein CASSAGDPDTQYF.

This sequence joins TRBV27 and TRBJ1-2; TRBD1 might be the D (5 bases). There are 17 residues in the CDR3. Germline V gives CDR1 MNHEY, CDR2 SMNVEV (reference sequence). Trimming stripped 5 bases from V and 5 bases from J, with 24 bases between. CDR3 DNA sequence: TGTGCCAGCAGTGCCTCTCGGGACGGGATCTTAGTTTATGGCTACACCTTC. Amino acids: CASSASRDGILVYGYTF.

This chain connects TRBV18 to TRBJ2-1, with D perhaps TRBD1 (6 bases). The CDR3 consists of 16 residues. The germline V and J ends were trimmed by 3 bases and 6 bases, with 18 bases remaining between them. Looked up from germline, CDR1 is KGHSH and CDR2 is LQKENI. The CDR3 sequence is CASSPLTGLSVNEQFF. The CDR3, as DNA: TGTGCCAGCTCACCCCTTACAGGGTTAAGTGTCAATGAGCAGTTCTTC.

The rearrangement joins TRBV4-2 to TRBJ2-2; no definite D call. Germline V gene lookup returns CDR1 LGHNA and CDR2 YNFKEQ. The V and J ends lost 0 bases and 6 bases respectively, with 5 bases between them. This CDR3 region has 13 residues. CDR3 coding DNA: TGTGCCAGCAGCCAAGATGTGCCCGGGGAGCTGTTTTTT. Translation gives CASSQDVPGELFF.

The rearrangement links TRBV6-2 or TRBV6-3 to TRBJ1-2; TRBD1 aligns across 7 bases. Germline V lookup: CDR1 MNHEY, CDR2 SVGEGT. V shed 5 bases, J shed 1 base, and the junction held 4 bases outside the gene matches. This CDR3 region has 14 residues. This CDR3 is CASSKGQLNYGYTF. As DNA, the CDR3 is TGTGCCAGCAGTAAGGGACAGCTTAACTATGGCTACACCTTC.

The V gene is TRBV6-6, the J gene TRBJ1-5; no firm D call. The CDR3 is made up of 15 amino acids. CDR1 is MNHNY and CDR2 is SVGAGI in the germline V gene (reference sequence). Trimming removed 2 bases from V and 0 bases from J, with 8 bases in between. In DNA, the CDR3 is TGTGCCAGCAGTTACAACCCTTATAGCAATCAGCCCCAGCATTTT. Translated, it gives CASSYNPYSNQPQHF.

The genes are TRBV7-8 and TRBJ1-1; 7 bases align to TRBD1. The germline V gene has CDR1 SGHVS and CDR2 FQNEAQ. The CDR3 has 13 residues. V was clipped by 4 bases and J by 5 bases; unmatched bases: 4. Here the CDR3 DNA reads TGTGCCAGCAGCTCAGGGGGGATTACTGAAGCTTTCTTT. It yields the protein CASSSGGITEAFF.